This TCR beta chain was found in a study of patients and donors after allogeneic stem cell transplantation. Via MiXCR, TCRdb re-called the RT-PCR reads, giving one row per CDR3 protein. The repertoire holds under 170,000 distinct CDR3 sequences, with 37% as singletons. Trimming took 0 bases from V and 6 from J; bases not matched to a gene: 5. Germline-derived CDR1 and CDR2 are SGDLS and YYNGEE. The CDR3 has 15 residues. The receptor's source is a human donor who was either an allogeneic HSCT recipient or a stem cell or donor lymphocyte infusion donor (not recorded which). It is not recorded whose cells these are; they may come from a transplant donor. This rearrangement joins TRBV9 to TRBJ2-1, with 8 bases matching TRBD1. Sample: blood, either unsorted or a sorted T cell fraction (not recorded which). The CDR3 DNA sequence: TGTGCCAGCAGCGTAGGGACAGGGAGCGGCAATGAGCAGTTCTTC. Protein sequence: CASSVGTGSGNEQFF.